This T cell receptor beta chain emerged from a study of cytomegalovirus exposure and HLA in healthy donors. Notes on this clone: The antigen is not known.

The PCR was carried out with 60 Vbeta primers and 13 Jbeta primers. TCRdb's table, derived via immunoSEQ multiplex PCR, lists solely in-frame clones and lacks some. The repertoire holds approximately 280,000 clones, with roughly 88% as singletons. The germline CDR1 and CDR2 sequences are SGDLS and YYNGEE. There are 16 residues in the CDR3. The V segment lost 0 bases and the J segment 1 base; nucleotides outside the gene matches: 4. Findings and caveats of the study: In a later analysis, at a false discovery rate of 0.05, 15,000 to 20,000 TCR beta sequences were associated with HLA alleles. The authors listed around 150 TCR beta chains as cytomegalovirus-associated. Of the V segments, some could not be distinguished, including TRBV6-2 and TRBV6-3, and were excluded.

The receptor comes from a man between 40 and 49 years old in good health and CMV-seropositive. J is TRBJ2-5 and V is TRBV9, with 9 bases that match TRBD2. Sample: PBMCs. The CDR3: CASSVGASGVQETQYF. The CDR3 nucleotides read TGTGCCAGCAGCGTAGGGGCTAGCGGGGTCCAAGAGACCCAGTACTTC.